This entry describes one TCR beta chain. A second PCR, run for roughly 7 to 11 cycles, used a sample-barcoded 5' primer plus a J-beta primer mix. TCRdb re-derived calls from the 5' RACE reads in MiXCR, one entry per CDR3 protein. The table shows fewer than 1.5 million distinct CDR3 sequences, with 42% occurring only once. The entry originates in a study of blood T cells in healthy people across ages. CDR1 is SGHTA, CDR2 FQGNSA, per germline. The CDR3 runs to 17 residues. V shed 1 base and J 10 bases; nucleotides not matched to a gene: 8. The V call is TRBV7-2, the J call TRBJ2-3; 16 bases line up with TRBD2. Source material: blood. The receptor was derived from a woman under 30 in good health. The CDR3 coding sequence is TGTGCCAGCAGCTTAGTCGGGACTAGCGGGAGGGGGGGTCCGCAGTATTTT. Residues: CASSLVGTSGRGGPQYF.